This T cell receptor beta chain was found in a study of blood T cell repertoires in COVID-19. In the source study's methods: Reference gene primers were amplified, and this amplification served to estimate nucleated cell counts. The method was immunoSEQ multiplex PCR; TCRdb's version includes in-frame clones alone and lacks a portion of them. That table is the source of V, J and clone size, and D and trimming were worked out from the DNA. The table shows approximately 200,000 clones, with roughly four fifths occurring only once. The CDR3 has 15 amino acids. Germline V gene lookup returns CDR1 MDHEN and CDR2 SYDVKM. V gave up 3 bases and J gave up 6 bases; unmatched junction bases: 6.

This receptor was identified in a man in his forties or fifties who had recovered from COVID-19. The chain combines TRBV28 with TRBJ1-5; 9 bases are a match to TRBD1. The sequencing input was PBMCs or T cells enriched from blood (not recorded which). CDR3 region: CASSFGTGGVQPQHF. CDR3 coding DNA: TGTGCCAGCAGTTTTGGCACAGGGGGCGTTCAGCCCCAGCATTTT. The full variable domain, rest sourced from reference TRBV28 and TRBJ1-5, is DVKVTQSSRYLVKRTGEKVFLECVQDMDHENMFWYRQDPGLGLRLIYFSYDVKMKEKGDIPEGYSVSREKKERFSLILESASTNQTSMYLCASSFGTGGVQPQHFGDGTRLSIL.